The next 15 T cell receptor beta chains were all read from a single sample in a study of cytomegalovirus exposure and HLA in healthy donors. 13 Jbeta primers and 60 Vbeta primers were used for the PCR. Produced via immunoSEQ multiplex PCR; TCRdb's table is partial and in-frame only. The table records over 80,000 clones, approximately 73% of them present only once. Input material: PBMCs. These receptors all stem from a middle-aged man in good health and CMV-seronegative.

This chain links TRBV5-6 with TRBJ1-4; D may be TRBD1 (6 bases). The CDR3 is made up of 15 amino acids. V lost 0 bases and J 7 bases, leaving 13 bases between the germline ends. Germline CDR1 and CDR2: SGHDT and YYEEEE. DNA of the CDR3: TGTGCCAGCAGCTTGGCGCAGGGGAACCCTGAAAAACTGTTTTTT. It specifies CASSLAQGNPEKLFF.

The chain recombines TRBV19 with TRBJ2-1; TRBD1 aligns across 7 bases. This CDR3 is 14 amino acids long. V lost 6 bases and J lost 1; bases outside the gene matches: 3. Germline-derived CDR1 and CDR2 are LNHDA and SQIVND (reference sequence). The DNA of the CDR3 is TGTGCCAGTAGGAACAGGGGATCCTACAATGAGCAGTTCTTC. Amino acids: CASRNRGSYNEQFF.

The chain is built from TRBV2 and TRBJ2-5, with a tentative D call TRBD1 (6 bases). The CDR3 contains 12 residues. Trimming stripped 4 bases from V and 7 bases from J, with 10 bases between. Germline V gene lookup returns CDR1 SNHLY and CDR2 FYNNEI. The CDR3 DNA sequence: TGTGCCAGCAGTGGGGAAGGGGGGACCCAGTACTTC. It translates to CASSGEGGTQYF. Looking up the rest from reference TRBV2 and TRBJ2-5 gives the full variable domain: EPEVTQTPSHQVTQMGQEVILRCVPISNHLYFYWYRQILGQKVEFLVSFYNNEISEKSEIFDDQFSVERPDGSNFTLKIRSTKLEDSAMYFCASSGEGGTQYFGPGTRLLVL.

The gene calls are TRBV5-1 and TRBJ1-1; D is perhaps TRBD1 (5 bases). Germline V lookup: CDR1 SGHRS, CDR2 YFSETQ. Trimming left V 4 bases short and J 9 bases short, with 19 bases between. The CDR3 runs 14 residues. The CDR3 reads CASSIATAGLKAFF. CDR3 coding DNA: TGCGCCAGCAGCATAGCGACAGCGGGTCTCAAAGCTTTCTTT.

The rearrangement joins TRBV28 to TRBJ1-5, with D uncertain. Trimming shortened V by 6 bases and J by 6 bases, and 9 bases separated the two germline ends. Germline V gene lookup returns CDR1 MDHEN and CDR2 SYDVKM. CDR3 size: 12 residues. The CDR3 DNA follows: TGTGCCAGCAGCCCGACGGGTCAGCCCCAGCATTTT. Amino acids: CASSPTGQPQHF.

The DNA for the CDR3 is TGTGCCAGCAGCTTATACCAGGGCCAAGAGACCCAGTACTTC. It codes for CASSLYQGQETQYF. The chain links TRBV7-6 to TRBJ2-5, with D possibly TRBD1 on 5 matching bases. The CDR3 contains 14 residues. Trimming stripped 2 bases from V and 1 base from J, with 8 bases between. Looked up from germline, CDR1 is SGHVS and CDR2 is FNYEAQ. Using reference TRBV7-6 and TRBJ2-5 for the parts outside the CDR3, the full variable domain is GAGVSQSPRYKVTKRGQDVALRCDPISGHVSLYWYRQALGQGPEFLTYFNYEAQQDKSGLPNDRFSAERPEGSISTLTIQRTEQRDSAMYRCASSLYQGQETQYFGPGTRLLVL.

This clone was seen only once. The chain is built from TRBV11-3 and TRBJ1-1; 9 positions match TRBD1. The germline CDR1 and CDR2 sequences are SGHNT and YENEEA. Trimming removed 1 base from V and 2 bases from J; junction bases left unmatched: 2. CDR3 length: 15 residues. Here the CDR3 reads CASSLGTGDNTEAFF. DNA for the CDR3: TGTGCCAGCAGCTTAGGGACAGGGGATAACACTGAAGCTTTCTTT.

The CDR3 coding sequence is TGCGCCAGCAGCCAAGTGAGGGCGGGGGGGCCTAGTGAGCAGTTCTTC. Translated, it gives CASSQVRAGGPSEQFF. The chain is built from TRBV4-1 and TRBJ2-1, with 9 bases that match TRBD2. The CDR3 spans 16 residues. Trimming at V came to 1 base and at J to 9 bases, leaving 10 bases not matched to a gene. Germline V lookup: CDR1 MGHRA, CDR2 YSYEKL.

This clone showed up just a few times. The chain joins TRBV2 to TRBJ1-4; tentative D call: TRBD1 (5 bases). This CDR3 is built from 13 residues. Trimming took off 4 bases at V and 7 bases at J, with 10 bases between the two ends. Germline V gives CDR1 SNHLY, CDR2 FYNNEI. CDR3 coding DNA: TGTGCCAGCAGTGTGCGGGGCTCTGAAAAACTGTTTTTT. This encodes CASSVRGSEKLFF.

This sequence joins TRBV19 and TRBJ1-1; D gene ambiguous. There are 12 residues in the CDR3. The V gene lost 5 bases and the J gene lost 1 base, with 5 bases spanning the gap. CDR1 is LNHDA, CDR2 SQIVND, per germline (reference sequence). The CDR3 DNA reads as TGTGCCAGTAGTCCATGGAACACTGAAGCTTTCTTT. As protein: CASSPWNTEAFF.

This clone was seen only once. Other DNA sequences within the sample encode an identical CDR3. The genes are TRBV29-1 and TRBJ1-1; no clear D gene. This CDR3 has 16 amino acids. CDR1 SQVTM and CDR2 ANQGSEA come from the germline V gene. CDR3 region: CSLGCLSLALYTEAFF. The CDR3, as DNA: TGCAGTCTTGGGTGCCTTTCTTTAGCCCTTTACACTGAAGCTTTCTTT.

The CDR3 protein is CASSQTGGGGNTEAFF. Written as DNA, the CDR3 is TGCGCCAGCAGCCAGACAGGGGGCGGTGGGAACACTGAAGCTTTCTTT. This chain links TRBV5-1 with TRBJ1-1, with 10 bases aligning to TRBD1. Germline CDR1 and CDR2: SGHRS and YFSETQ. J was trimmed by 1 base and V by 4 bases; bases with no gene match: 7. This CDR3 comprises 16 residues.

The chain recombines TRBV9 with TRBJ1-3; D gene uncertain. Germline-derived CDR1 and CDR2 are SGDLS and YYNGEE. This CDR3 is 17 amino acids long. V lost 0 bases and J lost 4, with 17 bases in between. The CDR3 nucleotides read TGTGCCAGCAGCGTAGGAGGCGGCGGGGATTTCGGAAACACCATATATTTT. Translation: CASSVGGGGDFGNTIYF.

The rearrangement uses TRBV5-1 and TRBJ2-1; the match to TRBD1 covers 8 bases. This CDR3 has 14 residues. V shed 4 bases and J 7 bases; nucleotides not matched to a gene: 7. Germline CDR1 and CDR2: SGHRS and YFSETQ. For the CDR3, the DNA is TGCGCCAGCAGCCACGGGACAGGAGGGAATGAGCAGTTCTTC. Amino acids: CASSHGTGGNEQFF. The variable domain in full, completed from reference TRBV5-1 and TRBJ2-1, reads KAGVTQTPRYLIKTRGQQVTLSCSPISGHRSVSWYQQTPGQGLQFLFEYFSETQRNKGNFPGRFSGRQFSNSRSEMNVSTLELGDSALYLCASSHGTGGNEQFFGPGTRLTVL.

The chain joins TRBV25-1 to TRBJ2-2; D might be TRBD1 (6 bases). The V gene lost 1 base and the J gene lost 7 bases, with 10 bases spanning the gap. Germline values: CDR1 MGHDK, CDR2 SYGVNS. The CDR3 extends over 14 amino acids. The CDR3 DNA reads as TGTGCCAGCAGTGAATCCCGACAGGTCGGGGAGCTGTTTTTT. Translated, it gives CASSESRQVGELFF. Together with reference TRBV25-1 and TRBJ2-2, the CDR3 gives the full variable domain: EADIYQTPRYLVIGTGKKITLECSQTMGHDKMYWYQQDPGMELHLIHYSYGVNSTEKGDLSSESTVSRIRTEHFPLTLESARPSHTSQYLCASSESRQVGELFFGEGSRLTVL.